Below are 20 T cell receptor beta chains sequenced from a single sample in a study of blood T cell repertoires in COVID-19. This table comes from immunoSEQ multiplex PCR, and its TCRdb copy is limited to in-frame clones, with some not included. This table holds some 400,000 clones, 80% to 90% found once. Specimen: peripheral blood. These receptors originate from a woman aged 55-70 years with COVID-19, enrolled during active disease.

The chain joins TRBV24-1 to TRBJ2-1, with TRBD2 as a possible D gene (5 bases). This CDR3 is built from 15 residues. CDR1 KGHDR and CDR2 SFDVKD come from the germline V gene. Trimming stripped 4 bases from V and 3 bases from J, with 12 bases between. The CDR3 loop is CATSDGGKVYNEQFF. The CDR3 nucleotides read TGTGCCACCAGTGACGGAGGTAAGGTCTACAATGAGCAGTTCTTC.

Here the CDR3 reads CASSTGTSLYEQYF. The CDR3 region has the DNA TGTGCCAGCAGCACCGGGACTAGTTTGTACGAGCAGTACTTC. The chain combines TRBV3-1 (or the pseudogene TRBV3-2) with TRBJ2-7; 8 bases are a match to TRBD2. This CDR3 is 14 amino acids long. CDR1 and CDR2 (germline): LGHDT, YNNKEL (reference sequence). V lost 5 bases, J lost 4 bases, and 7 bases stayed unmatched.

The chain recombines TRBV5-1 with TRBJ1-6; TRBD1 is a possible D gene (6 bases). Trimming removed 0 bases from V and 0 bases from J, with 13 bases in between. The CDR3 totals 18 residues. Looked up from germline, CDR1 is SGHRS and CDR2 is YFSETQ. In nucleotides, the CDR3 is TGCGCCAGCAGCTTGGAGGGCCTCAGGGGCTCCTATAATTCACCCCTCCACTTT. Translation: CASSLEGLRGSYNSPLHF.

J is TRBJ1-3 and V is TRBV5-4, with a possible D match to TRBD1 (5 bases). Trimming took 1 base from V and 2 from J, leaving 16 bases between them. The CDR3 sequence is 17 residues long. Germline V gives CDR1 SGHNT, CDR2 YYREEE (reference sequence). CDR3 region: CASSLNPGLRTGNTIYF. The CDR3, as DNA: TGTGCCAGCAGCTTGAACCCAGGGTTACGGACTGGAAACACCATATATTTT. The complete variable domain, with remaining parts taken from reference TRBV5-4 and TRBJ1-3, reads ETGVTQSPTHLIKTRGQQVTLRCSSQSGHNTVSWYQQALGQGPQFIFQYYREEENGRGNFPPRFSGLQFPNYSSELNVNALELDDSALYLCASSLNPGLRTGNTIYFGEGSWLTVV.

V is TRBV28 and J is TRBJ1-2; 7 positions agree with TRBD1. Germline V gene lookup returns CDR1 MDHEN and CDR2 SYDVKM. Losses at the gene ends were 1 base for V and 7 bases for J; bases not matched to a gene: 9. This CDR3 has 15 amino acids. This CDR3 is CASSLLGQLVPGYTF. The DNA for the CDR3 is TGTGCCAGCAGTTTATTGGGACAGCTAGTGCCTGGCTACACCTTC.

This clone was recorded a few times. V is TRBV5-5 and J is TRBJ2-5; D may be TRBD2 (6 bases). The V end lost 3 bases, the J end lost 3 bases, and 12 bases lay between the germline ends. This CDR3 region has 14 residues. CDR1 and CDR2 from the germline V gene are SGHKS and YYEKEE (reference sequence). CDR3 bases: TGTGCCAGCAGCTGGGGGGACCGGAAAGAGACCCAGTACTTC. Residues: CASSWGDRKETQYF.

The chain links TRBV5-1 to TRBJ1-1; D is uncertain. The V gene's germline CDR1 is SGHRS and CDR2 YFSETQ. The V end lost 0 bases, the J end lost 4 bases, and 10 bases lay between the germline ends. The CDR3 is 14 residues long. CDR3: CASSLERVSTEAFF. In DNA form, the CDR3 reads TGCGCCAGCAGCTTGGAGAGGGTAAGCACTGAAGCTTTCTTT. The full variable domain, rest sourced from reference TRBV5-1 and TRBJ1-1, is KAGVTQTPRYLIKTRGQQVTLSCSPISGHRSVSWYQQTPGQGLQFLFEYFSETQRNKGNFPGRFSGRQFSNSRSEMNVSTLELGDSALYLCASSLERVSTEAFFGQGTRLTVV.

The chain carries TRBV4-2 and TRBJ1-3; D call uncertain. This CDR3 has 13 amino acids. Germline loops: CDR1 LGHNA, CDR2 YNFKEQ. V dropped 3 bases and J dropped 11 bases, with 14 bases sitting between them. CDR3 residues: CASSQDRGRAIYF. As DNA, the CDR3 is TGTGCCAGCAGCCAGGATCGTGGTCGGGCCATATATTTT.

The V call is TRBV5-4, the J call TRBJ2-1; 8 bases match TRBD2. This CDR3 has 15 amino acids. The J segment lost 0 bases and the V segment lost 6 bases, leaving 5 bases of the junction unmatched. Germline V CDR1 and CDR2: SGHNT, YYREEE (reference sequence). The CDR3: CASTRAGGSYNEQFF. The CDR3 DNA reads as TGTGCCAGCACCCGGGCGGGGGGCTCCTACAATGAGCAGTTCTTC.

This clone was seen once. This chain uses TRBV25-1 with TRBJ2-5, with D perhaps TRBD1 (6 bases). The CDR3 totals 13 residues. Trimming left V 4 bases short and J 5 bases short, with 11 bases between. The germline V gene encodes CDR1 MGHDK and CDR2 SYGVNS. The DNA of the CDR3 is TGTGCCAGCAGTGGAGGGGGTCGGGAGACCCAGTACTTC. It encodes CASSGGGRETQYF.

This chain joins TRBV5-1 and TRBJ2-2, with D possibly TRBD1 on 5 matching bases. V was clipped by 2 bases and J by 0 bases, with 20 bases between them. Germline values: CDR1 SGHRS, CDR2 YFSETQ. This CDR3 contains 19 residues. The CDR3 reads CASSLWGQSTQANTGELFF. In DNA, the CDR3 is TGCGCCAGCAGCTTATGGGGCCAGTCAACCCAAGCGAACACCGGGGAGCTGTTTTTT.

This clone was seen a few times. This chain connects TRBV2 to TRBJ1-3; a weak D match, TRBD1 (6 bases). The V gene's germline CDR1 is SNHLY and CDR2 FYNNEI. The CDR3 contains 16 residues. Trimming pared 3 bases from V and 0 bases from J, leaving 12 bases between. CDR3 in DNA: TGTGCCAGCAGTGAGTACCAGGGGACCTCTGGAAACACCATATATTTT. Its translation: CASSEYQGTSGNTIYF.

This chain connects TRBV7-3 to TRBJ1-2; 7 bases fit TRBD1. In germline, CDR1 is SGHTA, CDR2 FQGTGA. The CDR3 contains 13 residues. With 4 bases clipped from V and 1 base from J, the junction kept 0 bases outside the gene matches. For the CDR3, the DNA is TGTGCCAGCAGCTGGGACAGTAACTATGGCTACACCTTC. Protein sequence: CASSWDSNYGYTF.

The gene calls are TRBV7-9 and TRBJ2-7, with TRBD1 identical over 9 bases. V was pared by 1 base and J by 7 bases, with 2 bases of the junction left unmatched. The CDR3 extends over 13 amino acids. The V gene's germline CDR1 is SEHNR and CDR2 FQNEAQ (reference sequence). CDR3 nucleotide sequence: TGTGCCAGCAGCTTAGGGACAGGGGAGGAGCAGTACTTC. This sequence encodes CASSLGTGEEQYF.

This chain uses TRBV6-6 with TRBJ1-2; no clear D. Germline V gene sequence: CDR1 MNHNY, CDR2 SVGAGI (reference sequence). The V and J ends lost 2 bases and 5 bases respectively, with 6 bases between them. This CDR3 comprises 12 residues. The CDR3 protein is CASSYAEYGYTF. As DNA, the CDR3 is TGTGCCAGCAGTTACGCAGAATATGGCTACACCTTC.

This clone occurred a few times. The chain joins TRBV27 to TRBJ1-2, with TRBD1 identical over 10 bases. The CDR3 loop spans 16 amino acids. The germline gives CDR1 MNHEY, CDR2 SMNVEV (reference sequence). The ends lost 5 bases at V and 5 bases at J; junction bases unmatched: 11. The CDR3, as DNA: TGTGCCAGCAGTCGTGACAGGGGGCTTCATCTTTATGGCTACACCTTC. Translated: CASSRDRGLHLYGYTF.

This rearrangement joins TRBV7-2 to TRBJ2-1, with D possibly matching TRBD1 (6 bases). V lost 3 bases and J lost 5, with 23 bases in between. The germline V gene has CDR1 SGHTA and CDR2 FQGNSA. The CDR3 extends over 18 amino acids. DNA of the CDR3: TGTGCCAGCAGCTTTATAGGTAGGCGGGCCCAGGGGCACAATGAGCAGTTCTTC. Its translation: CASSFIGRRAQGHNEQFF. Based on the CDR3 plus reference TRBV7-2 and TRBJ2-1, the full variable domain is GAGVSQSPSNKVTEKGKDVELRCDPISGHTALYWYRQSLGQGLEFLIYFQGNSAPDKSGLPSDRFSAERTGGSVSTLTIQRTQQEDSAVYLCASSFIGRRAQGHNEQFFGPGTRLTVL.

V is TRBV5-8 and J is TRBJ2-2; 9 bases match TRBD2. Germline V lookup: CDR1 SGHTS, CDR2 YDEGEE. The length of the CDR3 is 17 residues. V was pared by 0 bases and J by 6 bases, with 9 bases of the junction left unmatched. The CDR3 DNA reads as TGTGCCAGCAGCTTGGCCTTTAGCGGGGGTGTTTCCGGGGAGCTGTTTTTT. As protein: CASSLAFSGGVSGELFF.

Worth noting for this clone: Being one base from a much bigger clone, this may be a read error. The CDR3 is CASSQGTSEYNEQFF. The DNA of the CDR3 is TGCGCCAGCAGCCAAGGGACTAGCGAATACAATGAGCAGTTCTTC. This chain links TRBV4-1 with TRBJ2-1, with TRBD2 matching over 9 bases. The CDR3 totals 15 residues. With 1 base clipped from V and 4 bases from J, the junction kept 2 bases outside the gene matches. Germline V gene lookup returns CDR1 MGHRA and CDR2 YSYEKL.

The CDR3 DNA reads as TGTGCCAGCAGCCAAGCTAACGAGTACCGGGAGACCCAGTACTTC. This sequence encodes CASSQANEYRETQYF. The chain recombines TRBV4-2 with TRBJ2-5, with D unclear. V was trimmed by 1 base and J by 5 bases, leaving 14 bases between them. The CDR3 runs 15 residues. Germline V gives CDR1 LGHNA, CDR2 YNFKEQ.